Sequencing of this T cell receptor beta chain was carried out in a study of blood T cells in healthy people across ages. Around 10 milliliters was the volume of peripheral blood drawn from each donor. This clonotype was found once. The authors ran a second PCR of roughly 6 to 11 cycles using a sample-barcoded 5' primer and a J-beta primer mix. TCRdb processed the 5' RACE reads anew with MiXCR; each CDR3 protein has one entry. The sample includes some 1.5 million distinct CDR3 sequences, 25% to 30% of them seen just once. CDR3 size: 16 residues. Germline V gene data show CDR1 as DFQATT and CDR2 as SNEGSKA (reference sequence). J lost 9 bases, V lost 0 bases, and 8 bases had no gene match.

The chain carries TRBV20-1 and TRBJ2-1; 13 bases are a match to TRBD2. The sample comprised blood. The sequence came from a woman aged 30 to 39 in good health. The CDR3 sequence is CSARDQTSGRASEQFF. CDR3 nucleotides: TGCAGTGCTAGAGATCAAACTAGCGGGAGGGCCAGTGAGCAGTTCTTC.